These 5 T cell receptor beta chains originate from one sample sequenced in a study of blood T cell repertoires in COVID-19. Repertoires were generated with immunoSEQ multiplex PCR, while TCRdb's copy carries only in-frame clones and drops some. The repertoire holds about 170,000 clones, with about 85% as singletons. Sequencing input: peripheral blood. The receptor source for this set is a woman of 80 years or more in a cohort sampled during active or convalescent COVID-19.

CDR3 in amino acids: CASRLNTAGVEKLFF. DNA of the CDR3: TGTGCCAGCAGACTAAACACGGCGGGAGTTGAAAAACTGTTTTTT. The chain carries TRBV28 and TRBJ1-4; D gene uncertain. V dropped 6 bases and J dropped 7 bases, with 18 bases sitting between them. The CDR3 loop spans 15 amino acids. From germline, CDR1 is MDHEN and CDR2 SYDVKM.

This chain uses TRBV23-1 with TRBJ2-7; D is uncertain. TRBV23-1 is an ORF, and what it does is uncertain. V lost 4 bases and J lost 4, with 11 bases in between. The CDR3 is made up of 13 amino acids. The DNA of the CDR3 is TGCGCCAGCAGTCGCTCCTCGCGTTACGAGCAGTACGTC. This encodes CASSRSSRYEQYV.

The CDR3 sequence is CASSRQGMWTEAFF. Here the CDR3 DNA reads TGTGCCAGCAGCCGACAGGGGATGTGGACTGAAGCTTTCTTT. The rearrangement uses TRBV6-5 and TRBJ1-1; 8 nucleotides line up with TRBD1. Germline V gene lookup returns CDR1 MNHEY and CDR2 SVGAGI. This CDR3 spans 14 amino acids. J was trimmed by 5 bases and V by 6 bases; bases with no gene match: 8.

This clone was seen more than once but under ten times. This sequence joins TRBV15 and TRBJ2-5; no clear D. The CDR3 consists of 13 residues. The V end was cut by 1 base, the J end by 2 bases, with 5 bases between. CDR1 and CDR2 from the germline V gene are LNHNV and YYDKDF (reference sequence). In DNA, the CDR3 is TGTGCCACCAGCAGAGGTCTTCAAGAGACCCAGTACTTC. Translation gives CATSRGLQETQYF.

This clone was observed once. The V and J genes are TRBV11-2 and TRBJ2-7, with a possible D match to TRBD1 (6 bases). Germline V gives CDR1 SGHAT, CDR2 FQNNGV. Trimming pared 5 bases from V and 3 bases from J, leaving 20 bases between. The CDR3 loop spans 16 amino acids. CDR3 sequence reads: CASSGLSTGTYYEQYF. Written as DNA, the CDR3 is TGTGCCAGCAGCGGCCTCTCTACAGGGACCTACTACGAGCAGTACTTC. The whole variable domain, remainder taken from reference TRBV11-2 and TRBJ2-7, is EAGVAQSPRYKIIEKRQSVAFWCNPISGHATLYWYQQILGQGPKLLIQFQNNGVVDDSQLPKDRFSAERLKGVDSTLKIQPAKLEDSAVYLCASSGLSTGTYYEQYFGPGTRLTVT.